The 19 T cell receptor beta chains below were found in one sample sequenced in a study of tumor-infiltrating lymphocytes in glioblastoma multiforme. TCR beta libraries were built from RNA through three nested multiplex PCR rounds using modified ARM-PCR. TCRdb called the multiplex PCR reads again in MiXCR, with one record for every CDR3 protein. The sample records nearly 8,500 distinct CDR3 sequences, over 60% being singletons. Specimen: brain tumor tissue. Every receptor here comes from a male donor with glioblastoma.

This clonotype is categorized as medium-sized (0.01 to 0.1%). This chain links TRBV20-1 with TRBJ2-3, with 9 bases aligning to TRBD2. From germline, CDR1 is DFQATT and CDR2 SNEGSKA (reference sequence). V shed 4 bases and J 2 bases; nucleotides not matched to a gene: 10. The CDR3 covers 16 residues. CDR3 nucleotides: TGCAGTGCTACTGAGGGCGGGAGGGCCAACACAGATACGCAGTATTTT. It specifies CSATEGGRANTDTQYF.

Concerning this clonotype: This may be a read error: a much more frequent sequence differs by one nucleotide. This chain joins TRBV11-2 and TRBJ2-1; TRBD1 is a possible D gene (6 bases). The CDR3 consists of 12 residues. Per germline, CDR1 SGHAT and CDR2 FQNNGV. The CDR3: CGSLDRGNEQFF. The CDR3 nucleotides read TGTGGCAGCTTAGATAGGGGGAATGAGCAGTTCTTC.

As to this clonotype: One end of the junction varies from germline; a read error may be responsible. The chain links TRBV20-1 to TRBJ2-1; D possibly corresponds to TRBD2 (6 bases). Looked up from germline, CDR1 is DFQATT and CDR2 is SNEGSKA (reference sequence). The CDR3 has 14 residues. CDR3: CSARDEAGLYEQSF. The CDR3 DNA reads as TGCAGTGCTAGAGATGAGGCGGGGCTGTATGAACAGTCCTTC.

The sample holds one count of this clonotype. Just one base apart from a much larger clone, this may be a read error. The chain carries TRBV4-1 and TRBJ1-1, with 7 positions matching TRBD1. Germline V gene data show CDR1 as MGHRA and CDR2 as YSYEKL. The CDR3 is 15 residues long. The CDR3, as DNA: TGCGCCAACAGCAACCCGACAGGGTTGAACACTGAAGCTTTCTTT. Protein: CANSNPTGLNTEAFF.

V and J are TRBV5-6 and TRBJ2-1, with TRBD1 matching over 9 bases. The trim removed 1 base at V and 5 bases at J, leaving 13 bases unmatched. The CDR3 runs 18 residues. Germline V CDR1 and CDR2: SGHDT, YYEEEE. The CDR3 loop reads CASSLMRSSGQGNNEQFF. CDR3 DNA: TGTGCCAGCAGCTTGATGAGGTCTTCGGGACAGGGTAACAATGAGCAGTTCTTC.

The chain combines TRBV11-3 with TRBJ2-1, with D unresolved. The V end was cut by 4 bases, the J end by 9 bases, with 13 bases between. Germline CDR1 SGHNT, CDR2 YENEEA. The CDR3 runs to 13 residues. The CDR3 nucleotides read TGTGCCAGCAGCTCGGCCGTGGAGCGTGAGCAGTTCTTC. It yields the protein CASSSAVEREQFF.

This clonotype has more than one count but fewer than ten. CDR3 sequence reads: CASSLAGLAYEQYF. CDR3 nucleotide sequence: TGTGCCAGCAGTTTAGCCGGACTAGCGTATGAGCAGTACTTC. The V call is TRBV12-3 or TRBV12-4, the J call TRBJ2-7, with 9 nucleotides matching TRBD2. V shed 0 bases, J shed 7 bases, and the junction held 4 bases outside the gene matches. The CDR3 has 14 residues.

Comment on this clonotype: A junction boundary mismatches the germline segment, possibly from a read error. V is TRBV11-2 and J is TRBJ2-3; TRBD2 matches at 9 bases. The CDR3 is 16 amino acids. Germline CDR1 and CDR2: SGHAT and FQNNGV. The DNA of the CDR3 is TGTGCCAGTAGCTTCGGACTAGCGATGGTCGCAGATACGCAGTATTTT. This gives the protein CASSFGLAMVADTQYF.

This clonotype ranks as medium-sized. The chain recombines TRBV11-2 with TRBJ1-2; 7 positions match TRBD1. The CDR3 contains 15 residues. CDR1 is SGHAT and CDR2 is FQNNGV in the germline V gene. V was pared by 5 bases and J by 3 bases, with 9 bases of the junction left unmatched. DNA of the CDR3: TGTGCCAGCAGCCAGCCGACAGGGATTTACTATGGCTACACCTTC. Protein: CASSQPTGIYYGYTF.

The CDR3 loop is CASSSYSGSEQFF. The CDR3, as DNA: TGTGCCAGCAGCTCCTATAGTGGGAGTGAGCAGTTCTTC. The V call is TRBV6-2 or TRBV6-3, the J call TRBJ2-1; tentatively, D is TRBD2 (5 bases). Per germline, CDR1 MNHEY and CDR2 SVGEGT. V shed 6 bases and J shed 9 bases, with 15 bases lying between them. This CDR3 contains 13 residues.

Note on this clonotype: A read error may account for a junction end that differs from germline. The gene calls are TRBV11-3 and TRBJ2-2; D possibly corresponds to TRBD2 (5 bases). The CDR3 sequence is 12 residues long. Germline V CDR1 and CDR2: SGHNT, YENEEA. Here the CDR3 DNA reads TGTGCCAGCAGCTTGTGGTCCGGGGAGCTTTTTTTT. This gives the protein CASSLWSGELFF. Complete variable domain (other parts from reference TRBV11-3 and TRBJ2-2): EAGVVQSPRYKIIEKKQPVAFWCNPISGHNTLYWYLQNLGQGPELLIRYENEEAVDDSQLPKDRFSAERLKGVDSTLKIQPAELGDSAVYLCASSLWSGELFFGEGSRLTVL.

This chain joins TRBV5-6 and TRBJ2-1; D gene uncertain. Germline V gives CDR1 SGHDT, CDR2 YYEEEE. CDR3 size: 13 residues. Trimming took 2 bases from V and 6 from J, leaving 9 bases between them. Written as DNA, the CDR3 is TGTGCCAGCAGCTTCGGGCAGTCCAATGAGCAGTTCTTC. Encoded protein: CASSFGQSNEQFF.

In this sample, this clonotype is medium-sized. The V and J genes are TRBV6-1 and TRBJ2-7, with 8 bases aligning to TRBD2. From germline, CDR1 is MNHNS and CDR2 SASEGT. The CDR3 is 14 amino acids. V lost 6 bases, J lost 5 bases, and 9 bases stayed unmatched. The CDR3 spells CASRVASGRHEQYF. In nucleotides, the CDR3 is TGTGCCAGCAGGGTGGCAAGCGGGAGACACGAGCAGTACTTC.

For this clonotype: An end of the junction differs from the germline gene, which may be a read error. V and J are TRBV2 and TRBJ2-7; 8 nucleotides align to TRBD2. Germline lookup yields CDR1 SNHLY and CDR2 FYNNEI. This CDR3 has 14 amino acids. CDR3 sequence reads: CASSERGSGYEQYF. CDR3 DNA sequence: TGTGCCAGTAGTGAGCGGGGGTCGGGCTACGAGCAGTACTTC.

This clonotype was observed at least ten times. CDR3 sequence reads: CASSFYSNQPQHF. CDR3 in DNA: TGTGCCAGCAGTTTTTATAGCAATCAGCCCCAGCATTTT. The rearrangement uses TRBV28 and TRBJ1-5; D uncertain. V was shortened by 3 bases and J by 0 bases, with 3 bases between the two germline ends. The CDR3 covers 13 residues. Germline CDR1 and CDR2: MDHEN and SYDVKM.

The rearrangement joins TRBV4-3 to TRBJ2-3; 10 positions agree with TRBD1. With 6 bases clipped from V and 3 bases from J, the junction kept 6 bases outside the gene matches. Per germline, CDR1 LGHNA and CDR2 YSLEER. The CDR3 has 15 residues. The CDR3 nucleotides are TGCGCCAGCAGTGACCCGGGACAGGGGACAGATACGCAGTATTTT. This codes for CASSDPGQGTDTQYF.

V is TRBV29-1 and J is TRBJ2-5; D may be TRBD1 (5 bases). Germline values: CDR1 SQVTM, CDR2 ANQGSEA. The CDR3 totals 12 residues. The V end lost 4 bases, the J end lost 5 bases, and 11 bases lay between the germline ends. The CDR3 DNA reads TGCAGCGTTGCACAGGTCTATGAGACCCAGTACTTC. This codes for CSVAQVYETQYF.

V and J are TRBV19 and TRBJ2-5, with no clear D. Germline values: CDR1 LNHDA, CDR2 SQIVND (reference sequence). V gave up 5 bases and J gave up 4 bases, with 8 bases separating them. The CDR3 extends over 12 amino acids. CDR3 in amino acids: CASSPIGETQYF. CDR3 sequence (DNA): TGTGCCAGTAGTCCGATAGGAGAGACCCAGTACTTC. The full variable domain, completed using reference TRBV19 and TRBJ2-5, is DGGITQSPKYLFRKEGQNVTLSCEQNLNHDAMYWYRQDPGQGLRLIYYSQIVNDFQKGDIAEGYSVSREKKESFPLTVTSAQKNPTAFYLCASSPIGETQYFGPGTRLLVL.

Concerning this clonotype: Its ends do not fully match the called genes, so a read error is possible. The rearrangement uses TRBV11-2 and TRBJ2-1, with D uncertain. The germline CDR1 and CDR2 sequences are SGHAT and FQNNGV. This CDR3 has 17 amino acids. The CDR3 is CASSLAVRAPSRTERFF. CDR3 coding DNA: TGTGCCAGCAGCTTAGCAGTACGGGCGCCTTCGCGCACTGAGCGGTTCTTC.